This TCR beta chain is drawn from a study of blood T cell repertoires in COVID-19. This clone was counted only a few times. V lost 4 bases, J lost 7 bases, and 5 bases stayed unmatched. The CDR3 is made up of 15 amino acids. The V gene's germline CDR1 is ENHRY and CDR2 SYGVKD. As processed by the authors: Reference gene primers were amplified, and this amplification served to estimate nucleated cell counts. The protocol was immunoSEQ multiplex PCR, while the TCRdb copy is restricted to in-frame clones and leaves out a portion. That table furnishes V, J and clone size, whereas the DNA furnished D and trimming. Among about 190,000 clones listed, more than 60% were seen once.

The specimen was peripheral blood. The source of this sequence is a woman in her forties or fifties with acute or convalescent COVID-19. The chain uses TRBV10-3 and TRBJ1-3; 12 bases fit TRBD1. In DNA form, the CDR3 reads TGTGCCATCAGTGTGGGACAGGGGGCCGGGAACACCATATATTTT. Its translation is CAISVGQGAGNTIYF.